This TCR beta chain was recovered during a study of T cell responses to AZD1222 COVID-19 vaccine. General study findings and limits: Clonal diversity was possibly underestimated, and white British individuals and females predominated among donors.

CDR1 SEHNR and CDR2 FQNEAQ come from the germline V gene (reference sequence). The V gene lost 5 bases and the J gene lost 6 bases, with 13 bases spanning the gap. This CDR3 contains 14 residues. The method was immunoSEQ multiplex PCR; TCRdb's version includes in-frame clones alone and lacks a portion of them. The sample lists 90,000 to 95,000 clones; over 80% were seen once. On this clone: Its antigen is undetermined.

This TCR was recovered from an adult in good health. The chain combines TRBV7-9 with TRBJ2-2; D is perhaps TRBD2 (5 bases). Sample: peripheral blood, taken on day 0 of AZD1222 vaccination. Here the CDR3 reads CASSPTRGAGELFF. The CDR3 nucleotides read TGTGCCAGCAGCCCTACCCGGGGTGCCGGGGAGCTGTTTTTT.